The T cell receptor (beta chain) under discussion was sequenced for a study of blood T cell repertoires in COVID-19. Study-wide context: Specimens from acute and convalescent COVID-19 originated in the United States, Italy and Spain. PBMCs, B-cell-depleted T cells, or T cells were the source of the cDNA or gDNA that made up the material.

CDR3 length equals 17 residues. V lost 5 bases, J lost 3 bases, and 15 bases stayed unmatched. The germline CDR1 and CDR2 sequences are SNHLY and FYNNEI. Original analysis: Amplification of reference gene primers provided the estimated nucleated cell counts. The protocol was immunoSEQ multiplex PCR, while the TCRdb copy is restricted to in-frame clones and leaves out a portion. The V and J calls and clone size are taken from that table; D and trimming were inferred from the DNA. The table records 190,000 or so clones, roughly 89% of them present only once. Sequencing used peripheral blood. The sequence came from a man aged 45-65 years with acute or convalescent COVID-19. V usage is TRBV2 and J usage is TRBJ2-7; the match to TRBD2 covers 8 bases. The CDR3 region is CASSPLAAGGPFYEQYF. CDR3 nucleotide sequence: TGTGCCAGCAGTCCCCTTGCGGCGGGAGGACCCTTCTACGAGCAGTACTTC. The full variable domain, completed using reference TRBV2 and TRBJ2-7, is EPEVTQTPSHQVTQMGQEVILRCVPISNHLYFYWYRQILGQKVEFLVSFYNNEISEKSEIFDDQFSVERPDGSNFTLKIRSTKLEDSAMYFCASSPLAAGGPFYEQYFGPGTRLTVT.